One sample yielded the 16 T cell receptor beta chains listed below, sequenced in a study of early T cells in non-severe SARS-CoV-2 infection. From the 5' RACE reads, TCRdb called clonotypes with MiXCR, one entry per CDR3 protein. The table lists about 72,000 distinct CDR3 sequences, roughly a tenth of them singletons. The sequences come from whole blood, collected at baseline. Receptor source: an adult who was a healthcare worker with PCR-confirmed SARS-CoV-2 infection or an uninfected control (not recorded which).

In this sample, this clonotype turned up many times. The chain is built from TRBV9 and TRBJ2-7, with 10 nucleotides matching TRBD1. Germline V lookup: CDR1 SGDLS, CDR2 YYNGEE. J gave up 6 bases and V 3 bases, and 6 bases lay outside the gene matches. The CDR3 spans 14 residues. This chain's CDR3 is CASSGRDRGGEQYF. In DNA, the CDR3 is TGTGCCAGCAGCGGCCGGGACAGGGGCGGCGAGCAGTACTTC.

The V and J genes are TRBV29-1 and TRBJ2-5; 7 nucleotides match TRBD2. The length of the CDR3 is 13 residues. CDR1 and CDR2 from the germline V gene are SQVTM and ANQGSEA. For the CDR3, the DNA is TGCACCATTTCCTACCTGGGAGGGGAGACCCAGTACTTC. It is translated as CTISYLGGETQYF. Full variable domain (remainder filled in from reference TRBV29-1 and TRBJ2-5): SAVISQKPSRDICQRGTSLTIQCQVDSQVTMMFWYRQQPGQSLTLIATANQGSEATYESGFVIDKFPISRPNLTFSTLTVSNMSPEDSSIYLCTISYLGGETQYFGPGTRLLVL.

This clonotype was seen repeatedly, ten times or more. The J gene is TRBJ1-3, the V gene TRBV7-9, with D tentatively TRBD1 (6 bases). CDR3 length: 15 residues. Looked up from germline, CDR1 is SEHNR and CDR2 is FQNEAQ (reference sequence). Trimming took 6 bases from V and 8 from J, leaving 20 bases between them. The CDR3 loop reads CASSSRGDLADTIYF. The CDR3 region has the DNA TGTGCCAGCAGTTCTAGGGGGGACCTGGCGGACACCATATATTTT.

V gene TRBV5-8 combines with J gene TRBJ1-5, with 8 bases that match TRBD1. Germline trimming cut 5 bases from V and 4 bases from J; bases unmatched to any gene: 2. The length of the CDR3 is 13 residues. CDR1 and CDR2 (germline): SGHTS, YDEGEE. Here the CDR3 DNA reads TGTGCCAGCAGACACAGGGGGAATCAGCCCCAGCATTTT. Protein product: CASRHRGNQPQHF.

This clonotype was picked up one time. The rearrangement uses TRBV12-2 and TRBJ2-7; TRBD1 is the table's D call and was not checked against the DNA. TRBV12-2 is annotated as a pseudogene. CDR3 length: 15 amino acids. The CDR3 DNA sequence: TGTGCAAGTCGCAATGGCAGAGGGGTTTCCTACGAGCAGTACTTC. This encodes CASRNGRGVSYEQYF.

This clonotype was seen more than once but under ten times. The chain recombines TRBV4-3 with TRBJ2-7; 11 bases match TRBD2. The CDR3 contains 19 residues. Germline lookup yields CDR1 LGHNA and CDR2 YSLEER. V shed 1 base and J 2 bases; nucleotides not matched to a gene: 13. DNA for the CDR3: TGCGCCAGCAGCCAAGGGTTCTATAGCGGGGGGGCTCGGACCTACGAGCAGTACTTC. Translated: CASSQGFYSGGARTYEQYF.

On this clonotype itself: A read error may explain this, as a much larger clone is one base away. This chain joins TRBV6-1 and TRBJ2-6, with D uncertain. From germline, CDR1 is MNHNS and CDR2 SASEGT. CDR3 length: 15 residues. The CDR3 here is CASSGYSSGTNVLTF. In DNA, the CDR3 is TGTGCCAGCAGTGGGTACAGTTCTGGGACCAACGTCCTGACTTTC.

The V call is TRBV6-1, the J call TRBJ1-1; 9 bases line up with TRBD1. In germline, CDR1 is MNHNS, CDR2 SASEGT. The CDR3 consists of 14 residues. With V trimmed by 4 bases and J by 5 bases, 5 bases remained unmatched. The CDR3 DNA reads TGTGCCAGCAGTGGGACAGGGGTTGGGACTGAAGCTTTCTTT. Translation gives CASSGTGVGTEAFF.

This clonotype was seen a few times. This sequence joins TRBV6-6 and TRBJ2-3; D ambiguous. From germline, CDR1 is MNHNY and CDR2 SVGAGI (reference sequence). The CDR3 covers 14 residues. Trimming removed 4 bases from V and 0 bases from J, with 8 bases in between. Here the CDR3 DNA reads TGTGCCAGCAGTTCACGTCCCAGCACAGATACGCAGTATTTT. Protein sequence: CASSSRPSTDTQYF.

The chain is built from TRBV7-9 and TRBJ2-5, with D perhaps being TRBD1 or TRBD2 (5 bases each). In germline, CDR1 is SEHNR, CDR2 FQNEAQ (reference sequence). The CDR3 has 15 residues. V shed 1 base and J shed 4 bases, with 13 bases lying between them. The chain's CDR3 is CASSLGDGGVETQYF. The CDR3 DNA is TGTGCCAGCAGCTTAGGGGACGGCGGAGTAGAGACCCAGTACTTC.

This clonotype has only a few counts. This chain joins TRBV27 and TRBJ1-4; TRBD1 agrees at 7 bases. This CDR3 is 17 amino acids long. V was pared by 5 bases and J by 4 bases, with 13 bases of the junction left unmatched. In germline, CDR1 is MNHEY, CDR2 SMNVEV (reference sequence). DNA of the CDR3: TGTGCCAGCAGTCTGACTCCGTTTGGACAGGTTAATGAAAAACTGTTTTTT. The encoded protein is CASSLTPFGQVNEKLFF.

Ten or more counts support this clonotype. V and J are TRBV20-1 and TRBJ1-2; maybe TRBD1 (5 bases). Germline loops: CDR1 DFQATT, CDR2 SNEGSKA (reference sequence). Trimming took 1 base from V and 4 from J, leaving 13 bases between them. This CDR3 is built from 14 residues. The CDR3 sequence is CSARGGREAYGYTF. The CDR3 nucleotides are TGCAGTGCTAGAGGCGGCAGGGAGGCCTATGGCTACACCTTC.

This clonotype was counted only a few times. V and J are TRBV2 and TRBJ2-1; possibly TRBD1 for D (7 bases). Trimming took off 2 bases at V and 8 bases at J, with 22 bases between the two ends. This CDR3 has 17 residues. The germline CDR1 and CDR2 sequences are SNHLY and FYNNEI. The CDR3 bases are TGTGCCAGCAGTGAATATGGAGGGACAGCGCTTATCGATGAGCAGTTCTTC. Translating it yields CASSEYGGTALIDEQFF.

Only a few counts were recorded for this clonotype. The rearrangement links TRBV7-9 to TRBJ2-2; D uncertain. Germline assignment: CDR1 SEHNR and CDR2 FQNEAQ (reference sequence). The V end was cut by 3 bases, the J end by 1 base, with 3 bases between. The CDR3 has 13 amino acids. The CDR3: CASSFKNTGELFF. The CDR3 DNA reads TGTGCCAGCAGCTTTAAGAACACCGGGGAGCTGTTTTTT.

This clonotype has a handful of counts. CDR3 bases: TGTGCCAGCAGGACCGGGACAGGGCGCCAGCCCCAGCATTTT. Residues: CASRTGTGRQPQHF. The chain couples TRBV2 to TRBJ1-5, with 9 bases aligning to TRBD1. After removal of 6 bases from V and 7 bases from J, the junction contained 7 bases not matched to a gene. The CDR3 is 14 amino acids. Per the germline V gene, CDR1 is SNHLY and CDR2 is FYNNEI. Variable domain in full (rest from reference TRBV2 and TRBJ1-5): EPEVTQTPSHQVTQMGQEVILRCVPISNHLYFYWYRQILGQKVEFLVSFYNNEISEKSEIFDDQFSVERPDGSNFTLKIRSTKLEDSAMYFCASRTGTGRQPQHFGDGTRLSIL.

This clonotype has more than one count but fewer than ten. In DNA form, the CDR3 reads TGTGCCAGCAGCTTGCGGGAAGGGCAGCCCCAGCATTTT. Amino acid sequence: CASSLREGQPQHF. This chain uses TRBV7-2 with TRBJ1-5, with D uncertain. CDR1 is SGHTA, CDR2 FQGNSA, per germline. This CDR3 spans 13 amino acids. Between the trimmed V and J ends, which lost 3 bases and 7 bases, there was a span of 10 bases.